This TCR beta chain was captured by sequencing in a study of PD-L1 blockade in urothelial cancer (dated by TCRdb to about 2017). About the investigation overall: Therapy was started in about 2014 for all patients, and atezolizumab 1,200 mg was administered intravenously every 3 weeks. Progression-free survival longer than 6 months counted as durable clinical benefit, and TCR features were additionally tested against both progression-free and overall survival. In the same patients, whole exome sequencing and RNA sequencing of pretreatment tumors were performed in addition to TCR sequencing. Blood samples yielded a median of around 150,000 T cells and more than 80,000 unique TCRs, with median clonality 0.080. About 90% of the roughly 29 patients were males with bladder-origin urothelial cancer, and 18 of 29 reported a prior smoking history. Somatic, immune and clinical correlates of response to PD-L1 blockade with atezolizumab in urothelial cancer were the focus of an exploratory multi-omic analysis. Pretreatment blood TCR-seq was available for about 28 patients, at least one posttreatment blood collection was obtained for approximately 25 patients, and tumor TCR-seq was available for approximately 25 patients. Pretreatment tumor samples, along with matched peripheral blood serially collected before and after atezolizumab treatment, were subjected to TCR sequencing. Durable clinical benefit was achieved by nine patients but not by the remaining 20. Blood samples were analyzed 3 weeks after the start of treatment (second dose) and 6 weeks after the start of treatment. An ECOG performance status of 0 or 1 was recorded for the patients, and 0 to 3 prior chemotherapy regimens had been received by the patients.

The study at large found these results: Small sample size (n ≈ 27) and many exploratory analyses mean the results are intended to be hypothesis-generating. Improved progression-free and overall survival was found to be associated with pretreatment peripheral blood TCR clonality below the median. Patients with durable benefit showed greater expansion of tumor-associated TCR clones in peripheral blood 3 weeks after starting treatment (n ≈ 23, p = 0.022).

Each PCR received spiked-in synthetic TCR analog templates so that absolute template abundance could be estimated from read counts. TCRbeta CDR3 regions were amplified from genomic DNA with bias-controlled V and J gene primers using the immunoSEQ assay. Rearranged TCRbeta segments were sequenced at approximately 20X coverage. The paper's data handling went like this. Sequencing errors were corrected by clustering and CDR3s were annotated against IMGT to assign V, D and J genes. Only productive TCRbeta rearrangements were used in downstream analyses, excluding out-of-frame or stop-codon sequences. Clonality was calculated as one minus the Shannon entropy normalized by the log of the number of unique productive sequences. Clones differing between time points or between blood and tumor were identified by Fisher's exact test with Benjamini-Hochberg correction at adjusted p below 0.01. This immuneACCESS table, as held by TCRdb, lists in-frame sequences with V and J called but not all clones. Of the missing ones, under half trace to an unresolved V gene in checked studies; the others have no known cause. V, J and clone size derive from that table, while D and trimming were established from the DNA sequence. Present in this sample are around 120,000 clones, approximately 85% of which were seen just once. The top ten hold roughly 2.3% of the sample.

A total of approximately 27 patients with locally advanced or metastatic urothelial carcinoma, treated at Memorial Sloan Kettering on a trial protocol, made up the cohort. Peripheral blood mononuclear cells were collected pretreatment and during treatment, with between 1 and 8 total time points obtained per patient. The Qiagen DNeasy Blood extraction kit was used to purify genomic DNA from total PBMCs and tumor samples. Collected pretreatment and during treatment, PBMCs were isolated and stored as previously described. For this clone: Its antigen target is currently unknown. The input lacks base qualities; no much larger clone sits a single base away.

Relative to germline, V is 5 bases shorter and J is 2 bases shorter, with 9 bases between their ends. The germline V gene sets CDR1 to SGHTA and CDR2 to FQGTGA. The CDR3 numbers 13 residues from cysteine through phenylalanine. Only the CDR3 DNA is retained, 39 bases long and in frame from the first base. The input for sequencing was PBMCs, taken around atezolizumab (anti-PD-L1) treatment. This TCR derives from a man in his fifties or sixties with urothelial cancer. The rearrangement combines TRBV7-3 with TRBJ1-1; a confident D gene designation cannot be given. The CDR3 protein is CASSLGINTEAFF. Here is the DNA: TGTGCCAGCAGCCTAGGAATTAACACTGAAGCTTTCTTT.